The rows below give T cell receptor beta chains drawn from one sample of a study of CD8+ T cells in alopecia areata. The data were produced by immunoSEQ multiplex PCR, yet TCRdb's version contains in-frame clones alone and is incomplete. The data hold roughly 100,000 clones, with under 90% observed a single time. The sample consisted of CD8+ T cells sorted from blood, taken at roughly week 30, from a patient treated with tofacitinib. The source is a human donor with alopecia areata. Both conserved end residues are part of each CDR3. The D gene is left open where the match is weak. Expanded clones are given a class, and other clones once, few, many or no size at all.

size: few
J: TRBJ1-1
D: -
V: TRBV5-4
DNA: TGTGCCAGCAGCTTGGCTGCAGGGAAAGGGACCCAAACAGCTTTCTTT
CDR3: CASSLAAGKGTQTAFF

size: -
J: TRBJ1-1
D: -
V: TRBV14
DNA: TGTGCCAGCAGCCAAACCGACAGCACTGAAGCTTTCTTT
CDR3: CASSQTDSTEAFF

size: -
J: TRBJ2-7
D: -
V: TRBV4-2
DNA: TGTGCCAGCAGCCAAGAGGGGGGAGACGAGCAGTACTTC
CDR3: CASSQEGGDEQYF

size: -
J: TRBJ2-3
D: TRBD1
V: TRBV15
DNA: TGTGCCACCAGCAGAGAACGACAGGGCCGAGATACGCAGTATTTT
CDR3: CATSRERQGRDTQYF

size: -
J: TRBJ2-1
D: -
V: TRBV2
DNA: TGTGCCAGCAGGGAAACAGGGCTCTCCTACAATGAGCAGTTCTTC
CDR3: CASRETGLSYNEQFF

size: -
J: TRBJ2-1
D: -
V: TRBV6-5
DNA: TGTGCCAGCAGTTACTCTGGCACCCACAATGAGCAGTTCTTC
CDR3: CASSYSGTHNEQFF

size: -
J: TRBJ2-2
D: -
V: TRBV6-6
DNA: TGTGCCAGCAGTTACTCTGGGGGTGTGATGACCGGGGAGCTGTTTTTT
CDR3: CASSYSGGVMTGELFF

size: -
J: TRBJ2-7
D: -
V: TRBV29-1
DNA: TGCAGCGTTGAAGTGGATTCCTACGAGCAGTACTTC
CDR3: CSVEVDSYEQYF

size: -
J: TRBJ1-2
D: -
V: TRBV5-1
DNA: TGCGCCAGCAGCTTGGCCGGGGCCCAAGGCTATGGCTACACCTTC
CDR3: CASSLAGAQGYGYTF

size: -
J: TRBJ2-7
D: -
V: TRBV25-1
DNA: TGTGCCAGCAGTCGTTGGCAGCCCTACGAGCAGTACTTC
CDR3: CASSRWQPYEQYF

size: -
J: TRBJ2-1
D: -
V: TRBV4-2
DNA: TGTGCCAGCAGCCAAGAACCGGGACCCGACAATGAGCAGTTCTTC
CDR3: CASSQEPGPDNEQFF

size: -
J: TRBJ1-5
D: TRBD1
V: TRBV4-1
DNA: TGCGCCAGCAGCCAAGGGGACAGCACCCAGCCCCAGCATTTT
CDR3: CASSQGDSTQPQHF

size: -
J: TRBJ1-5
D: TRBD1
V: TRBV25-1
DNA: TGTGCCAGGGATTTTCGGACAGGCCTAACAAGCAATCAGCCCCAGCATTTT
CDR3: CARDFRTGLTSNQPQHF

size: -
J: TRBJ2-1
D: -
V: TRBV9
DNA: TGTGCCAGCAGCACAAGCGGCTCCTACAATGAGCAGTTCTTC
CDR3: CASSTSGSYNEQFF

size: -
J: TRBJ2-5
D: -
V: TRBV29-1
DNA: TGCAGCGTTGAAGACAGGCAGGGTCAAGAGACCCAGTACTTC
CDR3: CSVEDRQGQETQYF

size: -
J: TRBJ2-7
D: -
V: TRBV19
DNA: TGTGCCAGTAGTATGCAGGGGTCCATCCACGAGCAGTACTTC
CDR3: CASSMQGSIHEQYF

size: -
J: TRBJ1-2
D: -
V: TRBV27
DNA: TGTGCCAGCGGGGGGGGACACCTCTATGGCTACACCTTC
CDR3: CASGGGHLYGYTF

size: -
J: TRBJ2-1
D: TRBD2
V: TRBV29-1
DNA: TGCAGCGTTGGTCTAGCGGGGGGCCTCTCCTACAATGAGCAGTTCTTC
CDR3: CSVGLAGGLSYNEQFF

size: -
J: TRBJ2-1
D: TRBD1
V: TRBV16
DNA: TGTGCCAGCAGCCTTGGGACAGGGTCCTACAATGAGCAGTTCTTC
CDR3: CASSLGTGSYNEQFF

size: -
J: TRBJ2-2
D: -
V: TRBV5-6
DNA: TGTGCCAGCAGCTTGGCCAGGAGTAACACCGGGGAGCTGTTTTTT
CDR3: CASSLARSNTGELFF

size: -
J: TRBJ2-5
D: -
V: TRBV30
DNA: TGTGCCTGGAGTGTGGGAGAGACCCAGTACTTC
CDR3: CAWSVGETQYF

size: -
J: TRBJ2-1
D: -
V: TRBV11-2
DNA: TGTGCCAGCAGCTTAGGGAGATTGGGGGCTCGGTTCAATGAGCAGTTCTTC
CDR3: CASSLGRLGARFNEQFF

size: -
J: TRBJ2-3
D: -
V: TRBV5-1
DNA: TGCGCCAGCAGTTTATCGCAGGGCCTCACAGATACGCAGTATTTT
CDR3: CASSLSQGLTDTQYF

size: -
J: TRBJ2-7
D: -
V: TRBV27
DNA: TGTGCCAGCAGTTTTGGGAGCGGCACCTACGAGCAGTACTTC
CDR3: CASSFGSGTYEQYF

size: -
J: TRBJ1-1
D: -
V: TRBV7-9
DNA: TGTGCCAGCAGCTCTGAACAGGAAAGATGGAGAGCTTTCTTT
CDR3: CASSSEQERWRAFF

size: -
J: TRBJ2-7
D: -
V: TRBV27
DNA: TGTGCCAGCAGTTTAAGGGGGGGGGCCTACGAGCAGTACTTC
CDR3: CASSLRGGAYEQYF

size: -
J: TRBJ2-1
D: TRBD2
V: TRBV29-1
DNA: TGCAGCGCTGGACTAGCGGGAGAGGGTGAGCAGTTCTTC
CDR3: CSAGLAGEGEQFF

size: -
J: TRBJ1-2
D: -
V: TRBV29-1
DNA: TGCAGCGTTGCGTCTAACTATGGCTACACCTTC
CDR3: CSVASNYGYTF

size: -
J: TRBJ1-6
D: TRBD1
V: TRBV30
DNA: TGTGCCTTGTCCGGGACAGAAAATTCACCCCTCCACTTT
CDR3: CALSGTENSPLHF

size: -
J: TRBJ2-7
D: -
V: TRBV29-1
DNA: TGCAGCGTTGTTGGAGGGCCCCTCTACGAGCAGTACTTC
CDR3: CSVVGGPLYEQYF

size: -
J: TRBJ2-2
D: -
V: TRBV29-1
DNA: TGCAGCGTTACCGGCACCGGGGAGCTGTTTTTT
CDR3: CSVTGTGELFF

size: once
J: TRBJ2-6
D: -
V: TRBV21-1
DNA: TGTGCCAGCAGCGGCCGGGACAGGGCCTCTGGGGCCAACGTCCTGACTTTC
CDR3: CASSGRDRASGANVLTF

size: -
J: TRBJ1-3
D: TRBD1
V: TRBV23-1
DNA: TGCGCCAGCAGTCAAACAGGGGACTCTGGAAACACCATATATTTT
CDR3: CASSQTGDSGNTIYF

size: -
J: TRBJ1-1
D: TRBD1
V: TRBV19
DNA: TGTGCCAGTAGTATAGGGACAGGGATAAAGGACACTGAAGCTTTCTTT
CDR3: CASSIGTGIKDTEAFF

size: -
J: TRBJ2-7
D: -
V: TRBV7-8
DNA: TGTGCCAGCAGCTGGACCGGGACTCCTGGCCACGAGCAGTACTTC
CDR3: CASSWTGTPGHEQYF

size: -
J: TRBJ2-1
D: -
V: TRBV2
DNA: TGTGCCAGCACTCCCGACCCCCCCGGCTACAATGAGCAGTTCTTC
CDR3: CASTPDPPGYNEQFF

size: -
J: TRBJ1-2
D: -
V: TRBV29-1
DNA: TGCAGCGTTGAAGGCTCGGGACGGCGGTACTATGGCTACACCTTC
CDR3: CSVEGSGRRYYGYTF

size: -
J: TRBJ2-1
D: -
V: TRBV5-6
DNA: TGTGCCAGCAGCACGACTGCGGAAGGGTACAATGAGCAGTTCTTC
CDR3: CASSTTAEGYNEQFF

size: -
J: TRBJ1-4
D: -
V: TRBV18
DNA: TGTGCCAGCTCACCCAGGGACACCTTCGCAACTAATGAAAAACTGTTTTTT
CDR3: CASSPRDTFATNEKLFF

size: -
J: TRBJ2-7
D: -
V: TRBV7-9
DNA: TGTGCCAGCAGCTTAGAAACCTACGAGCAGTACTTC
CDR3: CASSLETYEQYF

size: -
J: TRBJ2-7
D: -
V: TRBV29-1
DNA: TGCAGCGTGACCGACAGCGGCGGGACCTACGAGCAGTACTTC
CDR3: CSVTDSGGTYEQYF

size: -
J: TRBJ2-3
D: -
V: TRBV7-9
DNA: TGTGCCAGCAGCTTCAACGCGGGGCCCAGCACAGATACGCAGTATTTT
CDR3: CASSFNAGPSTDTQYF

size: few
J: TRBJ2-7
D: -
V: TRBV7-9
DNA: TGTGCCAGCAGCTTGCCGCTTGATTACGAGCAGTACTTC
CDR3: CASSLPLDYEQYF

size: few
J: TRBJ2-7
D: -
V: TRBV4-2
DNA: TGTGCCAGCAGCCGCGGCGACTACGAGCAGTACTTC
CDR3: CASSRGDYEQYF

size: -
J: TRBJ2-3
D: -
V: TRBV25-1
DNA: TGTGCCAGCAGTGAATTAGGCCGGGAAGACACAGATACGCAGTATTTT
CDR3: CASSELGREDTDTQYF

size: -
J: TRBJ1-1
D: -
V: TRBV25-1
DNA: TGTGCCAGCAGTGCCGGGGCGGGCACTGAAGCTTTCTTT
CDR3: CASSAGAGTEAFF

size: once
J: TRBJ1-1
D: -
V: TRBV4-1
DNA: TGCGCCAGCAGCCAAAACCGGGTGATGAACACTGAAGCTTTCTTT
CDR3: CASSQNRVMNTEAFF

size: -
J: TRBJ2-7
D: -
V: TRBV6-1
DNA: TGTGCCAGCAGATTGACTTCCCAAGTCGACGAGCAGTACTTC
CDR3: CASRLTSQVDEQYF

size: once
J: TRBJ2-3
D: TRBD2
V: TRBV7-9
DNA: TGTGCCAGCAGGCTAGCGGGAGGGAGCACAGATACGCAGTATTTT
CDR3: CASRLAGGSTDTQYF

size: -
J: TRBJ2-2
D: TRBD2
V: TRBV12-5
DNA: TGTGCTAGTGGCCCAGCGGGAGGGGCTACCGGGGAGCTGTTTTTT
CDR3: CASGPAGGATGELFF

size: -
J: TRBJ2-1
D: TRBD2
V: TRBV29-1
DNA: TGCAGCGTTGAACCTAGCGGGAGGGCCGTTTACAATGAGCAGTTCTTC
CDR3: CSVEPSGRAVYNEQFF

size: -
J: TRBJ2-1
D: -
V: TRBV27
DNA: TGTGCCAGCTCAGTTTATACCCTTGGAAATGAGCAGTTCTTC
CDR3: CASSVYTLGNEQFF

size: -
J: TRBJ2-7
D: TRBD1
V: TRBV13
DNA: TGTGCCAGCAGCCCACAGGGGGCAGGATACGAGCAGTACTTC
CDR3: CASSPQGAGYEQYF

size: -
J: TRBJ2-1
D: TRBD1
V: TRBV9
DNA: TGTGCCAGCAGCGCCGGGACAGGGCAATACAATGAGCAGTTCTTC
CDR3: CASSAGTGQYNEQFF

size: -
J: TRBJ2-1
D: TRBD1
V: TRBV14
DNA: TGTGCCAGCAGCCACCACCGGGCAGGGGGCAGGTTGGATGAGCAGTTCTTC
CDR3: CASSHHRAGGRLDEQFF

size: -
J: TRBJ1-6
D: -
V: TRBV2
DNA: TGTGCCAGCAGATCGAGCTCCTATAATTCACCCCTCCACTTT
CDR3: CASRSSSYNSPLHF

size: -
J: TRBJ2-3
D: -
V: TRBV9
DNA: TGTGCCAGCAGCGTAGAAGGGGGGGACACAGATACGCAGTATTTT
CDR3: CASSVEGGDTDTQYF

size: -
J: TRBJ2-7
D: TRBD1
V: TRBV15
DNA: TGTGCCACCAGCATCACGCCGGGACAGGGTTCCTACGAGCAGTACTTC
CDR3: CATSITPGQGSYEQYF